The rows below give T cell receptor beta chains drawn from one sample of a study of T cell responses to AZD1222 COVID-19 vaccine. Produced via immunoSEQ multiplex PCR; TCRdb's table is partial and in-frame only. The sample includes roughly 130,000 clones, approximately 85% of them seen just once. The sequences come from peripheral blood, collected on day 0 of AZD1222 vaccination. The receptors shown here come from an adult in good health. Both conserved end residues are trimmed from each CDR3. Fields, in order: J gene, CDR3 length, V gene, clone size, CDR3 protein. The size entry is marked missing in some rows and otherwise reads once, few, many or a size class.

TRBJ2-2 | 13 | TRBV3-1/TRBV3-2 | - | ASSQDTGVTGELF
TRBJ2-2 | 13 | TRBV19 | - | ASSVAGGQTGELF
TRBJ2-1 | 14 | TRBV29-1 | - | SVEDRGSGSRNEQF
TRBJ2-7 | 12 | TRBV11-2 | - | ASSPGTGDYEQY
TRBJ1-5 | 13 | TRBV12-5 | - | ASDRGEGENQPQH
TRBJ1-2 | 13 | TRBV6-4 | - | ASSDSVTGLTGYT
TRBJ1-5 | 12 | TRBV24-1 | - | ATSPQISNQPQH
TRBJ1-2 | 13 | TRBV30 | - | AWSLEGLGSYGYT
TRBJ1-6 | 14 | TRBV4-3 | - | ASSQNPGVYNSPLH
TRBJ1-2 | 11 | TRBV5-1 | - | ASSLARGLGYT
TRBJ2-1 | 14 | TRBV2 | - | ASRARTRRSYNEQF
TRBJ1-6 | 15 | TRBV19 | - | ASKDINRGNYNSPLH
TRBJ1-6 | 13 | TRBV30 | - | AWGQPGGFNSPLH
TRBJ2-7 | 12 | TRBV6-4 | - | ASSVAGGVYEQY
TRBJ2-7 | 10 | TRBV30 | - | AWSGSSREQY
TRBJ2-7 | 12 | TRBV6-1 | - | ASSEERPPYEQY
TRBJ2-5 | 12 | TRBV24-1 | - | ATSPWGAGGTQY
TRBJ2-2 | 12 | TRBV2 | few | ASIRRGGTGELF
TRBJ2-7 | 6 | TRBV18 | - | ASSPLD
TRBJ2-1 | 12 | TRBV27 | - | ASSRPAGAGEQF
TRBJ1-6 | 12 | TRBV30 | - | AWSPKAYNSPLH
TRBJ2-7 | 12 | TRBV7-9 | - | ASSFGPSSYEQY
TRBJ1-2 | 13 | TRBV2 | - | ASSAGLGAEKGYT
TRBJ1-5 | 14 | TRBV4-1 | - | ASSHLAGGSGQPQH
TRBJ1-6 | 10 | TRBV4-1 | - | ASSQGIEPLH
TRBJ1-2 | 12 | TRBV6-5 | - | ASSQGQGRGGYT
TRBJ2-1 | 13 | TRBV6-5 | once | ASRMGTSGGNEQF
TRBJ2-7 | 10 | TRBV3-1/TRBV3-2 | once | ASSPQSYEQY
TRBJ2-6 | 15 | TRBV7-9 | - | ASKLTGALAGANVLT
TRBJ1-5 | 12 | TRBV6-4 | - | ASSDTGGSQPQH
TRBJ2-1 | 12 | TRBV7-3 | - | ASSPRVSYNEQF
TRBJ2-7 | 16 | TRBV7-2 | - | ASSLAGTSGRNSYEQY
TRBJ1-1 | 15 | TRBV6-2/TRBV6-3 | once | ASSKPGTVKWNTEAF
TRBJ1-3 | 12 | TRBV30 | - | AWMTGTGGNTIY
TRBJ1-2 | 8 | TRBV11-2 | - | ASPGDGYT
TRBJ2-7 | 13 | TRBV7-2 | - | ASSPFSGRASEQY
TRBJ1-3 | 9 | TRBV12-3/TRBV12-4 | - | ASSLGVGGS
TRBJ1-1 | 13 | TRBV15 | - | ATSRAAGDSIVAF
TRBJ2-3 | 14 | TRBV5-1 | - | ASSPALQGATDTQY
TRBJ1-3 | 13 | TRBV4-1 | - | ASSQGFSSGNTIY
TRBJ1-1 | 13 | TRBV15 | - | ATSRGGQINTEAF